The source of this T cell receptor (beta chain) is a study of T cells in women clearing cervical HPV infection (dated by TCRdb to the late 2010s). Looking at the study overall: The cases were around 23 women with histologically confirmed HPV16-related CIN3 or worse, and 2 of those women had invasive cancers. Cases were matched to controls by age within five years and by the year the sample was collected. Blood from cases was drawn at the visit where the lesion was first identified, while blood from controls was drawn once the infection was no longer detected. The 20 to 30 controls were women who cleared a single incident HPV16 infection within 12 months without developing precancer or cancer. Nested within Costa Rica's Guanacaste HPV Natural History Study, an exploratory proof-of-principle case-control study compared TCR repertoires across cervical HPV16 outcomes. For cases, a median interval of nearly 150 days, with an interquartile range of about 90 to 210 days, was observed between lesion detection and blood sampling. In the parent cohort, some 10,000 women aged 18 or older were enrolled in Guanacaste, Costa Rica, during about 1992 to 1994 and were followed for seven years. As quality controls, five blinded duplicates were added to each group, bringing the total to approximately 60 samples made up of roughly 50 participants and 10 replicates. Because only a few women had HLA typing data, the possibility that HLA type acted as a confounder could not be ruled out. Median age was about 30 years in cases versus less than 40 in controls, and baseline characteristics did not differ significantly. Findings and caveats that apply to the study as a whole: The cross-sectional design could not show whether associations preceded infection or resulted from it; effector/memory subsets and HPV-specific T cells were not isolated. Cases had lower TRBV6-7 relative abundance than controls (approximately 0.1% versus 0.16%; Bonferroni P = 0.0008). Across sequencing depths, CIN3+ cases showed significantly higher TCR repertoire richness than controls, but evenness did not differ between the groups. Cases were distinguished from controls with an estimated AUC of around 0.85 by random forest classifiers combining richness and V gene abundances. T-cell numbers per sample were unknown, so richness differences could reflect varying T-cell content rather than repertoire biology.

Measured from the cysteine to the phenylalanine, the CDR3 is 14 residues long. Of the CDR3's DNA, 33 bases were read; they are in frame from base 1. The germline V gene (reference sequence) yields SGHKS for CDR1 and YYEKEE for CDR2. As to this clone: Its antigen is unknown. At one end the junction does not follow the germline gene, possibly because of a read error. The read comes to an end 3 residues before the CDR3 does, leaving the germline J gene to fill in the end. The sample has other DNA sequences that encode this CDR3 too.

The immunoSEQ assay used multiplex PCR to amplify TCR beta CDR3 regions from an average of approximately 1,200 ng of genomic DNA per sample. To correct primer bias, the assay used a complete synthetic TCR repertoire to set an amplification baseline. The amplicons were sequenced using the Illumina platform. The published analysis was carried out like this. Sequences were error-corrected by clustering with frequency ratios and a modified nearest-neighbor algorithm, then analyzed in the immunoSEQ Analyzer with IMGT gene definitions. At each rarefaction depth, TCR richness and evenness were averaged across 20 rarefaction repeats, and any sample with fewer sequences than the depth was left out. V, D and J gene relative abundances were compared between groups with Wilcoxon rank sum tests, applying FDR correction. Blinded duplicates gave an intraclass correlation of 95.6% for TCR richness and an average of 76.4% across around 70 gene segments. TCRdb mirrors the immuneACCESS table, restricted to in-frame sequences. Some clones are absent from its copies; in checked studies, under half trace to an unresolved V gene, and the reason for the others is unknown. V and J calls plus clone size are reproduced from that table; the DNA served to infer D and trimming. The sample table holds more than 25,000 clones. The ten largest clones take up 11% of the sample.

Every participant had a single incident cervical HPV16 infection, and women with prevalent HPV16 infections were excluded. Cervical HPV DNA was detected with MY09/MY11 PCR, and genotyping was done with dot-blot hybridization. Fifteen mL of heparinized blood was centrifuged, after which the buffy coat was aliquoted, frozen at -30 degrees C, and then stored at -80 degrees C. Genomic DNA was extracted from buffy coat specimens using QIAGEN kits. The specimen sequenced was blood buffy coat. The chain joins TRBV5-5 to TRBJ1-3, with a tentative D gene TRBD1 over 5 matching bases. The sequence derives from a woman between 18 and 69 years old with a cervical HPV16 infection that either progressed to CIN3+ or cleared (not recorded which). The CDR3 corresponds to CASWEGVAGNTIYF. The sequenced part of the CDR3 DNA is TGTGCCAGCTGGGAAGGGGTTGCCGGAAACACT.